Following are 23 T cell receptor beta chains from one sample sequenced in a study of spatial heterogeneity in lung cancer. What these receptors recognize is not known. Study outcomes and limitations: Counts of expanded intratumoral alpha and beta TCRs tracked tumor mutation counts.

TCRdb processed the 5' RACE reads anew with MiXCR; each CDR3 protein has one entry. The sample consists of around 18,000 distinct CDR3 sequences, roughly 10% of them appearing once. Time point noted: sample taken at primary tumor resection. The sequencing used lung tumor tissue, collected at surgery. These receptor sequences come from a female donor with early-stage non-small cell lung cancer.

This clonotype was observed many times. Because this beta chain is a stray read in a library intended to capture alpha chains, its abundance should not be given much weight. The chain uses TRBV7-2 and TRBJ2-6; no clear D. Trimming removed 4 bases from V and 0 bases from J, with 10 bases in between. Germline assignment: CDR1 SGHTA and CDR2 FQGNSA. This CDR3 is 16 amino acids long. DNA for the CDR3: TGTGCCAGCAGCTCGGACGTGAGCTCTGGGGCCAACGTCCTGACTTTC. Protein: CASSSDVSSGANVLTF.

This clonotype was counted only a few times. This beta chain was picked up by a library intended for alpha chains and is off target, so its count carries little meaning. The J gene is TRBJ1-2, the V gene TRBV6-1, with D unclear. The CDR3 runs 12 residues. Per germline, CDR1 MNHNS and CDR2 SASEGT. The V end lost 0 bases, the J end lost 4 bases, and 3 bases lay between the germline ends. The CDR3 here is CASSEALYGYTF. CDR3 coding DNA: TGTGCCAGCAGTGAAGCGCTCTATGGCTACACCTTC.

This clonotype was counted many times. This beta chain turned up in a library designed for alpha chains; as an off-target read, its abundance says little. The V gene is TRBV20-1, the J gene TRBJ1-2; TRBD1 might be the D (5 bases). There are 13 residues in the CDR3. V lost 3 bases and J lost 5, with 13 bases in between. Germline V gives CDR1 DFQATT, CDR2 SNEGSKA (reference sequence). The CDR3 here is CSARAGTDYGYTF. In DNA, the CDR3 is TGCAGTGCTAGGGCTGGGACCGATTATGGCTACACCTTC.

As to this clonotype: This beta chain came through as a stray read in a library set up for alpha chains, and its size says little. The chain has TRBV5-1 and TRBJ1-1; D gene ambiguous. The CDR3 spans 15 residues. V was trimmed by 2 bases and J by 1 base, leaving 12 bases between them. Germline-derived CDR1 and CDR2 are SGHRS and YFSETQ. The chain's CDR3 is CASSFWVRKNTEAFF. CDR3 nucleotide sequence: TGCGCCAGCAGCTTCTGGGTACGAAAGAACACTGAAGCTTTCTTT.

This clonotype was found a few times. With the library built for alpha chains, this beta chain is off target and its frequency is not meaningful. The chain is built from TRBV5-1 and TRBJ2-5, with D perhaps TRBD1 (5 bases). The CDR3 is 14 residues long. The V gene's germline CDR1 is SGHRS and CDR2 YFSETQ. Deletions cut 4 bases from V and 1 base from J, with 11 bases between. CDR3 DNA sequence: TGCGCCAGCAGCCCCTCGACAGTCCAAGAGACCCAGTACTTC. Its protein product is CASSPSTVQETQYF.

This clonotype occurred many times. This beta chain slipped into a library made for alpha chains as a stray read, so its size is not meaningful. The genes are TRBV6-5 and TRBJ1-1; D might be TRBD1 (5 bases). This CDR3 has 13 amino acids. Germline V gives CDR1 MNHEY, CDR2 SVGAGI. V dropped 3 bases and J dropped 7 bases, with 12 bases sitting between them. In DNA form, the CDR3 reads TGTGCCAGCAGTTATCCCGGGGGTCGTGAAGCTTTCTTT. This codes for CASSYPGGREAFF.

A remark on this clonotype: With the library built for alpha chains, this beta chain is off target and its frequency is not meaningful. The genes are TRBV20-1 and TRBJ1-1; no definite D call. CDR1 DFQATT and CDR2 SNEGSKA come from the germline V gene (reference sequence). V lost 0 bases and J 1 base, leaving 9 bases between the germline ends. This CDR3 has 14 amino acids. The chain's CDR3 is CSARDEGRNTEAFF. The CDR3 DNA follows: TGCAGTGCTAGAGATGAAGGGAGGAACACTGAAGCTTTCTTT.

Comment on this clonotype: The library was prepared for alpha chains; this beta chain is a stray read, so its frequency means little. The chain joins TRBV9 to TRBJ2-2; the D gene is possibly TRBD1 (5 bases). V lost 0 bases and J 6 bases, leaving 9 bases between the germline ends. Germline-derived CDR1 and CDR2 are SGDLS and YYNGEE. The CDR3 is 14 amino acids. In DNA form, the CDR3 reads TGTGCCAGCAGCGTAGGACCAGGGTCCGGGGAGCTGTTTTTT. It is translated as CASSVGPGSGELFF.

This clonotype showed up many times. This beta chain came through as a stray read in a library set up for alpha chains, and its size says little. The gene calls are TRBV7-2 and TRBJ2-2; a possible D gene is TRBD1 (6 bases). CDR1 is SGHTA and CDR2 is FQGNSA in the germline V gene. The CDR3 has 14 residues. V lost 5 bases and J lost 1, with 8 bases in between. The CDR3 loop is CASSPDRNTGELFF. The CDR3, as DNA: TGTGCCAGCAGCCCGGACAGGAACACCGGGGAGCTGTTTTTT.

Ten or more counts support this clonotype. Found in a library prepared for alpha chains, this beta chain is an off-target read, and its abundance has little meaning. The rearrangement joins TRBV7-2 to TRBJ1-1, with D uncertain. V lost 0 bases to trimming and J lost 5 bases, with 16 bases between them. Looked up from germline, CDR1 is SGHTA and CDR2 is FQGNSA. This CDR3 spans 16 amino acids. Written as DNA, the CDR3 is TGTGCCAGCAGCTTAGCCTCCGGGATGCGCAGAACTGAAGCTTTCTTT. This sequence encodes CASSLASGMRRTEAFF.

This clonotype is medium-sized by share. This beta chain is an unintended read in a library built for alpha chains; its size means little. CDR3: CASSEDTEAFF. The CDR3 nucleotides read TGTGCCAGCAGTGAGGACACTGAAGCTTTCTTT. The rearrangement uses TRBV2 and TRBJ1-1; D unclear. The CDR3 runs 11 residues. Germline V gene lookup returns CDR1 SNHLY and CDR2 FYNNEI. The V end lost 3 bases, the J end lost 3 bases, and 2 bases lay between the germline ends.

Ten or more counts support this clonotype. The library was prepared for alpha chains; this beta chain is a stray read, so its frequency means little. The rearrangement uses TRBV6-6 and TRBJ1-2, with D hard to call. Per the germline V gene, CDR1 is MNHNY and CDR2 is SVGAGI (reference sequence). Trimming cost V 6 bases and J 4 bases, with 12 bases left between them. The CDR3 extends over 13 amino acids. In nucleotides, the CDR3 is TGTGCCAGCAGGGCAGGTGACCTCTATGGCTACACCTTC. It is translated as CASRAGDLYGYTF.

Details on this clonotype: This beta chain is a stray read from a library made for alpha chains; its abundance is not meaningful. The chain uses TRBV5-4 and TRBJ2-7, with 8 bases fitting TRBD2. Trimming cost V 4 bases and J 6 bases; bases outside gene matches: 9. The CDR3 contains 14 residues. The germline gives CDR1 SGHNT, CDR2 YYREEE (reference sequence). CDR3 in DNA: TGTGCCAGCAGCAAGAAGGCGGCGGGGGGCGAGCAGTACTTC. Protein: CASSKKAAGGEQYF.

As regards this clonotype: A much larger clone is a single base away; this may be a read error. Because the library targeted alpha chains, this beta chain is an off-target read whose size means little. This sequence joins TRBV2 and TRBJ1-4, with D perhaps TRBD1 (5 bases). CDR1 SNHLY and CDR2 FYNNEI come from the germline V gene. The CDR3 contains 15 residues. CDR3 DNA: TGTGCCAGCAGTGAAGTGGGGCAGAGTAATGAAATACTGTTTTTT. Amino acids: CASSEVGQSNEILFF.

This clonotype was seen many times. This beta chain came through as a stray read in a library set up for alpha chains, and its size says little. The V call is TRBV7-3, the J call TRBJ2-5; 8 bases align to TRBD2. This CDR3 contains 15 residues. The J segment lost 5 bases and the V segment lost 8 bases, leaving 13 bases of the junction unmatched. Germline-derived CDR1 and CDR2 are SGHTA and FQGTGA. The CDR3 spells CASGASGGARETQYF. The CDR3 nucleotides read TGTGCCAGCGGAGCGTCCGGGGGGGCTAGGGAGACCCAGTACTTC.

This clonotype has a count of ten or more. This beta chain is a stray sequence in a library constructed for alpha chains; its clone size is not meaningful. CDR3 in DNA: TGTGCCAGCAGCTTGAGCAGGGAGGTTGGAGCTTTCTTT. Protein product: CASSLSREVGAFF. V gene TRBV7-2 combines with J gene TRBJ1-1, with a weak D call TRBD1 (5 bases). The CDR3 is made up of 13 amino acids. Per the germline V gene, CDR1 is SGHTA and CDR2 is FQGNSA. The V gene lost 3 bases and the J gene lost 10 bases, with 15 bases spanning the gap.

This clonotype appeared a few times. Little can be read into the size of this beta chain, an off-target read in a library designed for alpha chains. The CDR3 DNA reads TGTGCCAGCAGCAGGACAGGGGAGGGCCAGGGCTACACCTTC. Translation gives CASSRTGEGQGYTF. The chain is built from TRBV28 and TRBJ1-2, with 9 bases that match TRBD1. This CDR3 has 14 amino acids. CDR1 is MDHEN and CDR2 is SYDVKM in the germline V gene. The trim removed 6 bases at V and 8 bases at J, leaving 10 bases unmatched.

This clonotype was seen repeatedly, ten times or more. A library made for alpha chains picked up this beta chain off target, so its size means little. The chain joins TRBV7-8 to TRBJ2-3; D unclear. The CDR3 spans 16 residues. V was trimmed by 5 bases and J by 0 bases, leaving 15 bases between them. Germline V gene lookup returns CDR1 SGHVS and CDR2 FQNEAQ. The CDR3: CASSRRADTSTDTQYF. The CDR3, as DNA: TGTGCCAGCAGCCGACGGGCGGATACTAGCACAGATACGCAGTATTTT. The whole variable domain, filled in from reference TRBV7-8 and TRBJ2-3, reads GAGVSQSPRYKVAKRGQDVALRCDPISGHVSLFWYQQALGQGPEFLTYFQNEAQLDKSGLPSDRFFAERPEGSVSTLKIQRTQQEDSAVYLCASSRRADTSTDTQYFGPGTRLTVL.

Concerning this clonotype: Within a library made for alpha chains, this beta chain is off target, and its count is uninformative. This chain links TRBV18 with TRBJ2-1; tentatively, D is TRBD1 (5 bases). The CDR3 covers 13 residues. V shed 3 bases and J shed 6 bases, with 9 bases lying between them. Germline V gene sequence: CDR1 KGHSH, CDR2 LQKENI. The CDR3 protein is CASSPQGSNEQFF. The CDR3 bases are TGTGCCAGCTCACCCCAGGGTTCCAATGAGCAGTTCTTC.

This clonotype ranks as medium-sized. This beta chain turned up in a library designed for alpha chains; as an off-target read, its abundance says little. The chain joins TRBV6-1 to TRBJ1-5; D possibly corresponds to TRBD1 (6 bases). From germline, CDR1 is MNHNS and CDR2 SASEGT. The CDR3 length is 16 residues. Trimming cost V 0 bases and J 6 bases, with 15 bases left between them. In nucleotides, the CDR3 is TGTGCCAGCAGTGAAGCGCTTGACGGAGGGGGTCAGCCCCAGCATTTT. Translating gives CASSEALDGGGQPQHF.

There are many counts of this clonotype. In a library made to pick up alpha chains, this beta chain is a stray read with a size that means little. The chain links TRBV5-1 to TRBJ2-6; D gene ambiguous. Germline CDR1 is SGHRS and CDR2 is YFSETQ. CDR3 size: 18 residues. V gave up 0 bases and J gave up 0 bases, with 13 bases separating them. CDR3 sequence (DNA): TGCGCCAGCAGCTTGGTCCTCGGTCCCAGCTCTGGGGCCAACGTCCTGACTTTC. Its translation is CASSLVLGPSSGANVLTF.

Points on this clonotype: This beta chain is a stray read from a library made for alpha chains; its abundance is not meaningful. The CDR3 region is CASTPTSGTQETQYF. CDR3 nucleotide sequence: TGTGCCAGCACTCCAACGTCGGGGACTCAAGAGACCCAGTACTTC. This chain uses TRBV7-2 with TRBJ2-5; perhaps TRBD2 as D (6 bases). The CDR3 extends over 15 amino acids. V lost 7 bases and J 2 bases, leaving 17 bases between the germline ends. Germline V gives CDR1 SGHTA, CDR2 FQGNSA.

This clonotype was found many times. Because this beta chain is a stray read in a library intended to capture alpha chains, its abundance should not be given much weight. The chain is built from TRBV5-1 and TRBJ1-4; no reliable D call. Germline CDR1 is SGHRS and CDR2 is YFSETQ. The V and J ends lost 0 bases and 5 bases respectively, with 11 bases between them. The CDR3 is 15 residues long. In DNA form, the CDR3 reads TGCGCCAGCAGCTTGGAGTTCAGAGAGAATGAAAAACTGTTTTTT. Translating gives CASSLEFRENEKLFF.